A single sample gave rise to the 21 T cell receptor beta chains below, sequenced in a study of blood T cell repertoires in COVID-19. The table came from immunoSEQ multiplex PCR; TCRdb's copy has only in-frame clones and leaves some out. The sample comprises 150,000 to 200,000 clones, 65% to 85% of which are singletons, and around 16% rests with the top ten. Sequenced: peripheral blood. The receptors derive from a man between 60 and 75 years old with active or convalescent COVID-19.

This sequence joins TRBV9 and TRBJ1-4; D is unclear. The CDR3 is 13 amino acids. Trimming stripped 4 bases from V and 6 bases from J, with 10 bases between. Germline V gene lookup returns CDR1 SGDLS and CDR2 YYNGEE. CDR3 nucleotide sequence: TGTGCCAGCAGCCGGTTCGGGGATGAAAAACTGTTTTTT. It specifies CASSRFGDEKLFF.

This chain connects TRBV6-2 or TRBV6-3 to TRBJ1-1; 12 positions agree with TRBD1. After removal of 5 bases from V and 8 bases from J, the junction contained 21 bases not matched to a gene. This CDR3 region has 19 residues. Germline V gene sequence: CDR1 MNHEY, CDR2 SVGEGT. CDR3 sequence reads: CASSRKNAGTGGPIEEAFF. The CDR3 DNA reads as TGTGCCAGCAGTCGTAAGAATGCCGGGACAGGGGGCCCTATAGAGGAAGCTTTCTTT.

The genes are TRBV4-2 and TRBJ2-1; the D is unclear. This CDR3 has 11 amino acids. Trimming pared 0 bases from V and 9 bases from J, leaving 3 bases between. The germline V gene encodes CDR1 LGHNA and CDR2 YNFKEQ. CDR3 sequence (DNA): TGTGCCAGCAGCCAAGATCTTGAGCAGTTCTTC. It specifies CASSQDLEQFF.

V and J are TRBV9 and TRBJ2-3, with a weak D call TRBD2 (5 bases). Between the trimmed V and J ends, which lost 4 bases and 4 bases, there was a span of 7 bases. The CDR3 totals 12 residues. CDR1 is SGDLS, CDR2 YYNGEE, per germline. CDR3 nucleotide sequence: TGTGCCAGCAGCCCTAGCTCAGATACGCAGTATTTT. Translating it yields CASSPSSDTQYF.

The chain links TRBV19 to TRBJ2-1; TRBD2 matches 11 bases. The germline V gene encodes CDR1 LNHDA and CDR2 SQIVND (reference sequence). The CDR3 consists of 15 residues. With 5 bases clipped from V and 8 bases from J, the junction kept 8 bases outside the gene matches. The DNA of the CDR3 is TGTGCCAGTAGTGTTACTAGCGGGAGTTTCGATGAGCAGTTCTTC. It translates to CASSVTSGSFDEQFF.

The V gene is TRBV11-2, the J gene TRBJ2-4, with TRBD2 matching over 7 bases. The length of the CDR3 is 18 residues. The J segment lost 1 base and the V segment lost 4 bases, leaving 13 bases of the junction unmatched. The germline gives CDR1 SGHAT, CDR2 FQNNGV. The CDR3 loop is CASSSPGEAGVAKNIQYF. The CDR3 bases are TGTGCCAGCAGCTCCCCCGGGGAGGCGGGAGTCGCCAAAAACATTCAGTACTTC.

The chain couples TRBV18 to TRBJ2-2; D not certain. Germline CDR1 reads KGHSH; CDR2 reads LQKENI. This CDR3 comprises 15 residues. Trimming cost V 2 bases and J 1 base, with 8 bases left between them. The CDR3 DNA is TGTGCCAGCTCACCATTTGCCAGGAACACCGGGGAGCTGTTTTTT. Translation gives CASSPFARNTGELFF.

The rearrangement links TRBV18 to TRBJ2-1, with 9 nucleotides matching TRBD2. Per germline, CDR1 KGHSH and CDR2 LQKENI. Trimming took 2 bases from V and 2 from J; bases not matched to a gene: 1. The length of the CDR3 is 15 residues. CDR3 sequence reads: CASSPVAGAYNEQFF. CDR3 DNA sequence: TGTGCCAGCTCACCAGTAGCGGGGGCCTACAATGAGCAGTTCTTC.

The chain links TRBV3-1 (or the pseudogene TRBV3-2) to TRBJ2-1; the match to TRBD2 covers 11 bases. Looked up from germline, CDR1 is LGHDT and CDR2 is YNNKEL (reference sequence). Losses at the gene ends were 0 bases for V and 4 bases for J; bases not matched to a gene: 2. This CDR3 has 16 residues. This CDR3 is CASSQEGLAAYNEQFF. The CDR3 coding sequence is TGTGCCAGCAGCCAAGAGGGACTAGCGGCATACAATGAGCAGTTCTTC.

This chain links TRBV7-2 with TRBJ1-5; D might be TRBD1 (5 bases). V was trimmed by 5 bases and J by 4 bases, leaving 12 bases between them. Germline V gives CDR1 SGHTA, CDR2 FQGNSA. The CDR3 contains 14 residues. The DNA of the CDR3 is TGTGCCAGCAGCGCGGGGGGGATTAATCAGCCCCAGCATTTT. This codes for CASSAGGINQPQHF.

This rearrangement joins TRBV19 to TRBJ1-1, with 9 bases that match TRBD1. Germline CDR1 and CDR2: LNHDA and SQIVND (reference sequence). The CDR3 consists of 17 residues. After removal of 10 bases from V and 3 bases from J, the junction contained 18 bases not matched to a gene. The DNA of the CDR3 is TGTGCCACTACCGAGGTGGGACAGGGTGGGCTGGACACTGAAGCTTTCTTT. This codes for CATTEVGQGGLDTEAFF. The full variable domain, rest sourced from reference TRBV19 and TRBJ1-1, is DGGITQSPKYLFRKEGQNVTLSCEQNLNHDAMYWYRQDPGQGLRLIYYSQIVNDFQKGDIAEGYSVSREKKESFPLTVTSAQKNPTAFYLCATTEVGQGGLDTEAFFGQGTRLTVV.

The chain has TRBV7-2 and TRBJ2-1; 9 bases agree with TRBD2. V was clipped by 5 bases and J by 3 bases; unmatched bases: 5. The CDR3 has 15 residues. Germline CDR1 and CDR2: SGHTA and FQGNSA. This chain's CDR3 is CASSLSGRLYNEQFF. As DNA, the CDR3 is TGTGCCAGCAGCCTCAGCGGGAGGCTCTACAATGAGCAGTTCTTC.

The chain uses TRBV5-1 and TRBJ1-1; D perhaps matches TRBD1 (6 bases). Germline V lookup: CDR1 SGHRS, CDR2 YFSETQ. Trimming took off 7 bases at V and 5 bases at J, with 18 bases between the two ends. The CDR3 runs 14 residues. CDR3 sequence (DNA): TGCGCCAGCCAGTATAGGCAGGGGACGACTGAAGCTTTCTTT. It specifies CASQYRQGTTEAFF.

This clone was picked up one time. The V and J genes are TRBV28 and TRBJ2-7, with TRBD2 matching over 7 bases. This CDR3 comprises 15 residues. The J segment lost 1 base and the V segment lost 3 bases, leaving 6 bases of the junction unmatched. Germline lookup yields CDR1 MDHEN and CDR2 SYDVKM. CDR3 bases: TGTGCCAGCAGTTTCCGGGGACTACGATCCTACGAGCAGTACTTC. This gives the protein CASSFRGLRSYEQYF.

The genes are TRBV20-1 and TRBJ2-4; D call uncertain. The CDR3 contains 13 residues. The germline V and J ends were trimmed by 3 bases and 3 bases, with 9 bases remaining between them. The germline gives CDR1 DFQATT, CDR2 SNEGSKA (reference sequence). In DNA, the CDR3 is TGCAGTGCTAGTCGCGGAAACAAAAACATTCAGTACTTC. Protein: CSASRGNKNIQYF.

This rearrangement joins TRBV5-8 to TRBJ2-3, with D possibly matching TRBD1 (6 bases). The V and J ends lost 5 bases and 1 base respectively, with 14 bases between them. CDR1 SGHTS and CDR2 YDEGEE come from the germline V gene. The CDR3 length is 15 residues. The CDR3 sequence is CASRFQGSGTDTQYF. CDR3 nucleotides: TGTGCCAGCAGATTTCAGGGGAGTGGCACAGATACGCAGTATTTT.

CDR3 amino acids: CASSLWTKNTGELFF. CDR3 sequence (DNA): TGTGCCAGCAGCTTATGGACTAAAAACACCGGGGAGCTGTTTTTT. The gene calls are TRBV5-4 and TRBJ2-2, with a weak D call TRBD2 (6 bases). Germline CDR1 and CDR2: SGHNT and YYREEE (reference sequence). The V end lost 2 bases, the J end lost 2 bases, and 10 bases lay between the germline ends. CDR3 length equals 15 residues.

The chain joins TRBV29-1 to TRBJ1-2; D may be TRBD1 (5 bases). CDR3 length equals 13 residues. Looked up from germline, CDR1 is SQVTM and CDR2 is ANQGSEA. Trimming took off 8 bases at V and 5 bases at J, with 18 bases between the two ends. CDR3 loop: CSQPGGGTYGYTF. The CDR3 DNA is TGCAGCCAACCCGGTGGGGGGACTTATGGCTACACCTTC. Using reference TRBV29-1 and TRBJ1-2 for the parts outside the CDR3, the full variable domain is SAVISQKPSRDICQRGTSLTIQCQVDSQVTMMFWYRQQPGQSLTLIATANQGSEATYESGFVIDKFPISRPNLTFSTLTVSNMSPEDSSIYLCSQPGGGTYGYTFGSGTRLTVV.

This clone has more than one count but fewer than ten. The CDR3 sequence: CASSHRGRDTEAFF. In nucleotides, the CDR3 is TGTGCCAGCAGCCACAGGGGGCGGGACACTGAAGCTTTCTTT. The V gene is TRBV3-1 (or the pseudogene TRBV3-2), the J gene TRBJ1-1; 8 bases match TRBD1. Losses at the gene ends were 3 bases for V and 3 bases for J; bases not matched to a gene: 3. This CDR3 region has 14 residues. Germline values: CDR1 LGHDT, CDR2 YNNKEL (reference sequence).

The CDR3 here is CASTKGWGRLLNQPQHF. CDR3 bases: TGTGCCAGCACCAAGGGTTGGGGGAGGTTGTTGAATCAGCCCCAGCATTTT. V gene TRBV2 combines with J gene TRBJ1-5; D perhaps matches TRBD1 (5 bases). The V and J ends lost 7 bases and 4 bases respectively, with 23 bases between them. Per germline, CDR1 SNHLY and CDR2 FYNNEI. The CDR3 is made up of 17 amino acids.

V usage is TRBV5-1 and J usage is TRBJ1-1; 10 bases align to TRBD1. CDR1 is SGHRS, CDR2 YFSETQ, per germline. The CDR3 is 17 residues long. V lost 6 bases, J lost 6 bases, and 17 bases stayed unmatched. The CDR3 protein is CASTPRDRGVGKAEAFF. DNA of the CDR3: TGCGCCAGCACCCCCCGGGACAGGGGAGTAGGGAAGGCTGAAGCTTTCTTT.